What follows are 5 T cell receptor beta chains derived from one specimen sequenced in a study of T cells after yellow fever vaccination. MiXCR was run by TCRdb on the 5' RACE reads, yielding one entry per CDR3 protein. There are 250,000 to 300,000 distinct CDR3 sequences in the sample; 10% to 15% occur only once, and 0.4% to 0.55% lies in the top ten. The sample in question was CD4+ T cells sorted from PBMCs, obtained 45 days after the yellow fever booster vaccination. These receptors were collected from a man aged 25 to 40 who received the YFV17D yellow fever vaccine.

The table lists this clonotype with a few counts. This chain links TRBV3-1 with TRBJ2-2; TRBD1 matches 11 bases. Germline V gives CDR1 LGHDT, CDR2 YNNKEL (reference sequence). V was pared by 6 bases and J by 8 bases, with 14 bases of the junction left unmatched. There are 17 residues in the CDR3. CDR3 in DNA: TGTGCCAGCAGGCCTTCCGGGACAGGGGGTATAGCGGGGGAGCTGTTTTTT. Its protein product is CASRPSGTGGIAGELFF.

V is TRBV6-2 or TRBV6-3 and J is TRBJ2-1, with 12 bases that match TRBD2. Germline CDR1 and CDR2: MNHEY and SVGEGT. This CDR3 contains 15 residues. Unmatched junction bases numbered 8, after V lost 5 bases and J lost 9 bases. The CDR3 DNA sequence: TGTGCCAGCAGTCGCCGACTAGCGGGAGAAGCTGAGCAGTTCTTC. Protein: CASSRRLAGEAEQFF.

There are a few counts of this clonotype. CDR3 in DNA: TGTGCCAGCAGTTCTCGGACTAGCGGGAGTCTCCACGAGCAGTACTTC. Its translation is CASSSRTSGSLHEQYF. This sequence joins TRBV27 and TRBJ2-7; 13 bases map to TRBD2. With V trimmed by 4 bases and J by 5 bases, 8 bases remained unmatched. Per the germline V gene, CDR1 is MNHEY and CDR2 is SMNVEV (reference sequence). This CDR3 is 16 amino acids long.

The V gene is TRBV20-1, the J gene TRBJ1-4; D is undetermined. CDR3 length equals 12 residues. V lost 4 bases to trimming and J lost 4 bases, with 7 bases between them. In germline, CDR1 is DFQATT, CDR2 SNEGSKA (reference sequence). The CDR3 spells CSAILGNEKLFF. Here the CDR3 DNA reads TGCAGTGCTATTCTCGGTAATGAAAAACTGTTTTTT.

The rearrangement uses TRBV7-9 and TRBJ2-7, with TRBD2 matching over 12 bases. The CDR3 is 12 amino acids. Losses at the gene ends were 8 bases for V and 7 bases for J; bases not matched to a gene: 3. The germline V gene has CDR1 SEHNR and CDR2 FQNEAQ (reference sequence). The CDR3 coding sequence is TGTGCCAGCCAGACTAGCGGGAGAGAGCAGTACTTC. It encodes CASQTSGREQYF.